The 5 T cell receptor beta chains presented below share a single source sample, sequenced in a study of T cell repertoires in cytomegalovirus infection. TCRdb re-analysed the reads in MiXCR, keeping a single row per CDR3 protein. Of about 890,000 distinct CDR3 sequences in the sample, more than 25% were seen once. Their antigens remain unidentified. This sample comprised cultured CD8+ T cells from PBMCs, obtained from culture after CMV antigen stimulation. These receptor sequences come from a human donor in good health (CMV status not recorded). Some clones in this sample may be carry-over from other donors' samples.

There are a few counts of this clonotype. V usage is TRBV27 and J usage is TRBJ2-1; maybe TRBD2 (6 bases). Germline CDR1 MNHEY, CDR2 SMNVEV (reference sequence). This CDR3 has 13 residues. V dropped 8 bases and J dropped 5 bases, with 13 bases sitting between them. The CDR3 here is CASGLGLNNEQFF. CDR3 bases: TGTGCCAGCGGACTTGGACTAAACAATGAGCAGTTCTTC.

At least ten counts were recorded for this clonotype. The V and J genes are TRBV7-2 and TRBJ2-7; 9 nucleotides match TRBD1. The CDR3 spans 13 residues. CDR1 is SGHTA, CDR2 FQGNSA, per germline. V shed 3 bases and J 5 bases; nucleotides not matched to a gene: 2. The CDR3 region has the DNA TGTGCCAGCAGCTTTGACAGGGGGGACGAGCAGTACTTC. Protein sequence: CASSFDRGDEQYF.

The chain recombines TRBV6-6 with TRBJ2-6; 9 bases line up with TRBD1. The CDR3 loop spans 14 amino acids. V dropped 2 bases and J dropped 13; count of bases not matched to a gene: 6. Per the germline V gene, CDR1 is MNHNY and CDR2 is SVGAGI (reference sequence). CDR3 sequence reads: CASSYRDRVEVLTF. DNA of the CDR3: TGTGCCAGCAGTTACAGGGACAGGGTAGAAGTCCTGACTTTC.

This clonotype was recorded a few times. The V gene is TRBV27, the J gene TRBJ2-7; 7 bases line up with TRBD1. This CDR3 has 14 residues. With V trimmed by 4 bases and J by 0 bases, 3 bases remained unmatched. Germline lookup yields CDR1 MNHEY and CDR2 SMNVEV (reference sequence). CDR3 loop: CASSYTGDSYEQYF. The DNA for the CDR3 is TGTGCCAGCAGTTACACAGGGGACTCCTACGAGCAGTACTTC.

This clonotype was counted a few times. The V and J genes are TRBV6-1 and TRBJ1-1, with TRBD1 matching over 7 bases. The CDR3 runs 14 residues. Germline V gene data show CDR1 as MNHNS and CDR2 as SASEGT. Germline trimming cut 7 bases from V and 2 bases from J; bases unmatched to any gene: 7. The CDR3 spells CASNTQGVNTEAFF. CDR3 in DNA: TGTGCCAGCAATACCCAGGGGGTAAACACTGAAGCTTTCTTT.